Each of the 26 T cell receptor beta chains below was sequenced from the same sample in a study of T-cell memory formation after mild COVID-19. TCRdb reprocessed the 5' RACE reads with MiXCR, giving one entry per CDR3 protein. The sample holds hundreds of thousands of distinct CDR3 sequences, nearly 25% seen once. The specimen was PBMCs or a T cell subset sorted from them (not recorded which). The receptor source for this set is an adult woman who had mild COVID-19 (a few samples of this study predate the infection). Cell type and time point are not known.

The chain uses TRBV6-1 and TRBJ1-2, with D perhaps TRBD1 (6 bases). V lost 7 bases, J lost 1 base, and 10 bases lay in between. This CDR3 has 13 amino acids. Germline V lookup: CDR1 MNHNS, CDR2 SASEGT. The DNA of the CDR3 is TGTGCCAGCAATTTGGACAGTAACTATGGCTACACCTTC. It yields the protein CASNLDSNYGYTF.

This clonotype was counted only a few times. The gene calls are TRBV12-3 or TRBV12-4 and TRBJ2-3; tentatively, D is TRBD2 (6 bases). The CDR3 sequence is 15 residues long. With 5 bases removed from V and 6 bases from J, the gap between germline ends came to 18 bases. CDR3 protein: CASSGGPTSPDTQYF. The DNA of the CDR3 is TGTGCCAGCAGTGGGGGACCGACTAGTCCTGATACGCAGTATTTT.

The chain carries TRBV5-1 and TRBJ1-1; tentatively, D is TRBD1 (5 bases). Trimming removed 2 bases at V and 5 bases at J, with 16 bases between. The CDR3 spans 15 residues. Per germline, CDR1 SGHRS and CDR2 YFSETQ. The CDR3 reads CASSFGHMGGTEAFF. As DNA, the CDR3 is TGCGCCAGCAGCTTTGGCCATATGGGGGGAACTGAAGCTTTCTTT.

The V call is TRBV27, the J call TRBJ2-1, with 10 bases that match TRBD1. CDR3 length: 16 residues. CDR1 and CDR2 (germline): MNHEY, SMNVEV (reference sequence). With V trimmed by 5 bases and J by 6 bases, 10 bases remained unmatched. The CDR3 DNA sequence: TGTGCCAGCAGTGACATGGGACAGGGGATTATCAATGAGCAGTTCTTC. Protein product: CASSDMGQGIINEQFF.

This clonotype was seen only a few times. V gene TRBV5-1 combines with J gene TRBJ1-2; a weak D match, TRBD1 (5 bases). Trimming cost V 1 base and J 8 bases, with 18 bases left between them. This CDR3 comprises 15 residues. CDR1 and CDR2 (germline): SGHRS, YFSETQ. The CDR3 here is CASSLTGAPEGGYTF. DNA of the CDR3: TGCGCCAGCAGCTTGACCGGGGCCCCAGAAGGCGGCTACACCTTC.

This clonotype has only a few counts. The rearrangement joins TRBV12-3 or TRBV12-4 to TRBJ1-2, with D tentatively TRBD1 (5 bases). Trimming removed 5 bases at V and 1 base at J, with 11 bases between. The CDR3 runs 14 residues. The CDR3 DNA is TGTGCCAGCAGTCGGGGACTCGATAACTATGGCTACACCTTC. Its protein product is CASSRGLDNYGYTF.

The CDR3 sequence is CASTLSGASGEQYF. The CDR3 DNA reads as TGTGCCAGCACCCTATCGGGGGCTTCGGGTGAGCAGTACTTC. The chain has TRBV7-9 and TRBJ2-7; possibly TRBD1 or TRBD2 for D (6 bases each). The CDR3 is 14 residues long. The ends were cut back, 7 bases at V and 7 bases at J, with 20 bases in the middle. Per germline, CDR1 SEHNR and CDR2 FQNEAQ (reference sequence).

V is TRBV5-5 and J is TRBJ1-5; no reliable D call. Germline-derived CDR1 and CDR2 are SGHKS and YYEKEE (reference sequence). Trimming removed 3 bases at V and 6 bases at J, with 10 bases between. The CDR3 contains 13 residues. CDR3 bases: TGTGCCAGCAGCTGGGTCCCTGGTCAGCCCCAGCATTTT. Residues: CASSWVPGQPQHF.

In this sample, this clonotype turned up a few times. CDR3 residues: CASSPRSAGTDTQYF. The CDR3 DNA sequence: TGTGCCAGCTCACCACGTTCCGCGGGCACAGATACGCAGTATTTT. The chain joins TRBV18 to TRBJ2-3; D gene ambiguous. This CDR3 has 15 residues. V lost 1 base and J lost 1, with 9 bases in between. Looked up from germline, CDR1 is KGHSH and CDR2 is LQKENI. Full variable domain (remainder filled in from reference TRBV18 and TRBJ2-3): NAGVMQNPRHLVRRRGQEARLRCSPMKGHSHVYWYRQLPEEGLKFMVYLQKENIIDESGMPKERFSAEFPKEGPSILRIQQVVRGDSAAYFCASSPRSAGTDTQYFGPGTRLTVL.

In its sample, this clonotype was seen a few times. The chain uses TRBV20-1 and TRBJ2-5; D is unresolved. CDR3 length: 12 residues. Per germline, CDR1 DFQATT and CDR2 SNEGSKA (reference sequence). V lost 3 bases and J lost 7, with 12 bases in between. The CDR3 loop reads CSASYPIGTQYF. CDR3 nucleotides: TGCAGTGCTAGTTACCCCATAGGGACCCAGTACTTC.

This clonotype was seen only a few times. The rearrangement uses TRBV12-3 or TRBV12-4 and TRBJ2-3; 9 positions agree with TRBD2. V was clipped by 7 bases and J by 2 bases; unmatched bases: 13. This CDR3 has 17 amino acids. The CDR3 DNA is TGTGCCAGCACCTCGGGGATAGCGGGGGCTTACACAGATACGCAGTATTTT. It translates to CASTSGIAGAYTDTQYF.

This clonotype occurred a few times. This chain uses TRBV24-1 with TRBJ2-3, with TRBD2 identical over 7 bases. With V trimmed by 5 bases and J by 1 base, 5 bases remained unmatched. Germline V gives CDR1 KGHDR, CDR2 SFDVKD. The CDR3 loop spans 15 amino acids. For the CDR3, the DNA is TGTGCCACCAGTGGCGCGGGAGTGGGCACAGATACGCAGTATTTT. Its protein is CATSGAGVGTDTQYF.

The chain employs TRBV4-1 and TRBJ2-1, with 11 bases matching TRBD2. The germline V gene has CDR1 MGHRA and CDR2 YSYEKL. Germline trimming cut 1 base from V and 6 bases from J; bases unmatched to any gene: 8. This CDR3 is built from 17 residues. CDR3 DNA sequence: TGCGCCAGCAGCCAAGTGGCACCTAGCGGGAGGAGCAATGAGCAGTTCTTC. Its protein product is CASSQVAPSGRSNEQFF.

This chain links TRBV9 with TRBJ2-2; weak D call: TRBD2 (5 bases). Trimming stripped 2 bases from V and 4 bases from J, with 15 bases between. Germline V gene lookup returns CDR1 SGDLS and CDR2 YYNGEE. CDR3 length: 16 residues. CDR3 nucleotides: TGTGCCAGCAGCGTCATCCCCCGGGGATCCACCGGGGAGCTGTTTTTT. Amino acids: CASSVIPRGSTGELFF.

The chain couples TRBV25-1 to TRBJ2-3; 10 bases agree with TRBD2. Germline assignment: CDR1 MGHDK and CDR2 SYGVNS. Trimming at V came to 8 bases and at J to 0 bases, leaving 8 bases not matched to a gene. The CDR3 contains 16 residues. The CDR3 sequence: CASRAGGGTSTDTQYF. DNA for the CDR3: TGTGCCAGCCGAGCGGGGGGGGGAACTAGCACAGATACGCAGTATTTT.

This clonotype was counted between two and nine times. The chain carries TRBV5-1 and TRBJ2-1; 9 bases line up with TRBD1. CDR3 length: 16 residues. V was clipped by 0 bases and J by 4 bases; unmatched bases: 5. Germline CDR1 and CDR2: SGHRS and YFSETQ. DNA of the CDR3: TGCGCCAGCAGCTTGGAGGGACAGGGCCAATACAATGAGCAGTTCTTC. This codes for CASSLEGQGQYNEQFF.

V usage is TRBV4-1 and J usage is TRBJ1-2, with D possibly matching TRBD1 (6 bases). Trimming took 5 bases from V and 3 from J, leaving 16 bases between them. The CDR3 totals 15 residues. Germline-derived CDR1 and CDR2 are MGHRA and YSYEKL. The chain's CDR3 is CASSELQGSDYGYTF. Written as DNA, the CDR3 is TGCGCCAGCAGCGAGCTTCAGGGGTCGGACTATGGCTACACCTTC.

The chain is built from TRBV6-5 and TRBJ2-5, with TRBD2 as a possible D gene (7 bases). Trimming took off 8 bases at V and 0 bases at J, with 13 bases between the two ends. Per germline, CDR1 MNHEY and CDR2 SVGAGI. This CDR3 has 14 residues. The CDR3 loop reads CASRGRGYQETQYF. For the CDR3, the DNA is TGTGCCAGCCGGGGGAGGGGGTACCAAGAGACCCAGTACTTC.

In this sample, this clonotype turned up once. V gene TRBV20-1 combines with J gene TRBJ2-7; D not resolved. CDR1 DFQATT and CDR2 SNEGSKA come from the germline V gene (reference sequence). The CDR3 is 13 amino acids. With 4 bases removed from V and 3 bases from J, the gap between germline ends came to 13 bases. The CDR3 bases are TGCAGTGCTATTAAGGTACTTGGCTACGAGCAGTACTTC. Encoded protein: CSAIKVLGYEQYF.

A few counts support this clonotype. V usage is TRBV6-5 and J usage is TRBJ2-7; TRBD2 might be the D (5 bases). The germline V and J ends were trimmed by 2 bases and 0 bases, with 17 bases remaining between them. Germline CDR1 reads MNHEY; CDR2 reads SVGAGI. This CDR3 has 17 residues. The CDR3 here is CASSYGRRAASSYEQYF. CDR3 in DNA: TGTGCCAGCAGTTACGGTAGGAGAGCGGCTAGCTCCTACGAGCAGTACTTC.

The chain carries TRBV27 and TRBJ2-3; D remains ambiguous. The CDR3 is 14 residues long. Trimming stripped 2 bases from V and 2 bases from J, with 8 bases between. Germline values: CDR1 MNHEY, CDR2 SMNVEV (reference sequence). Here the CDR3 DNA reads TGTGCCAGCAGTTTACACATCGCCACAGATACGCAGTATTTT. This encodes CASSLHIATDTQYF.

The sample holds many counts of this clonotype. This sequence joins TRBV7-9 and TRBJ2-2; no reliable D call. Trimming took 0 bases from V and 6 from J, leaving 11 bases between them. The CDR3 totals 15 residues. The V gene's germline CDR1 is SEHNR and CDR2 FQNEAQ (reference sequence). This chain's CDR3 is CASSLAIVGSGELFF. The CDR3 DNA follows: TGTGCCAGCAGCTTAGCTATCGTCGGATCCGGGGAGCTGTTTTTT.

This sequence joins TRBV6-5 and TRBJ2-3; a weak D match, TRBD2 (10 bases). Per germline, CDR1 MNHEY and CDR2 SVGAGI. Trimming left V 6 bases short and J 10 bases short, with 20 bases between. CDR3 length: 14 amino acids. The CDR3 here is CASSLDRGTSAQYF. CDR3 DNA sequence: TGTGCCAGCAGCTTAGACAGGGGGACTAGCGCGCAGTATTTT.

This clonotype was seen more than once but under ten times. This chain uses TRBV7-9 with TRBJ1-1; D ambiguous. There are 15 residues in the CDR3. The germline V and J ends were trimmed by 0 bases and 1 base, with 9 bases remaining between them. Germline V gene lookup returns CDR1 SEHNR and CDR2 FQNEAQ (reference sequence). The DNA of the CDR3 is TGTGCCAGCAGCTTAGCGGGTTCACCGAACACTGAAGCTTTCTTT. Its protein is CASSLAGSPNTEAFF.

The chain recombines TRBV29-1 with TRBJ2-1, with TRBD2 as a possible D gene (5 bases). V was clipped by 5 bases and J by 7 bases, with 15 bases between them. Germline V gene data show CDR1 as SQVTM and CDR2 as ANQGSEA. This CDR3 is 13 amino acids long. As DNA, the CDR3 is TGCAGCGTTCTAGTACCGGGCGGGAATGAGCAGTTCTTC. Amino acid sequence: CSVLVPGGNEQFF.

The J gene is TRBJ2-5, the V gene TRBV5-1; the D is unclear. V was shortened by 2 bases and J by 1 base, with 9 bases between the two germline ends. The CDR3 covers 14 residues. Germline V gene lookup returns CDR1 SGHRS and CDR2 YFSETQ. CDR3 protein: CASSFTRTQETQYF. CDR3 DNA: TGCGCCAGCAGCTTTACAAGGACCCAAGAGACCCAGTACTTC.